This TCR beta chain appears in the sequencing data of a study of T cells in Graves' hyperthyroidism and ophthalmopathy. This clonotype was counted between two and nine times. Its antigen remains unidentified. PBMCs stemmed from under 11 ml fresh peripheral blood. Study-level results: Ophthalmopathy was distinguished from stable hyperthyroidism by 13 V-J signatures. Ophthalmopathy, which appeared later, was predicted by the model a median about 5.9 months before onset. Most clonotypes expanded in the thyroid (above 0.001) were also present in blood.

RNA transcripts yielded amplified TCR beta CDR3 regions. HTBI primers were employed in a first-round RT-PCR of the TCR CDR3. Each CDR3 protein gets one entry after TCRdb re-called the multiplex PCR reads with MiXCR. Here the sample spans hundreds of thousands of distinct CDR3 sequences, around 13% being singletons. The CDR3 runs 14 residues. Germline V gene sequence: CDR1 MNHNS, CDR2 SASEGT. The V end was cut by 4 bases, the J end by 3 bases, with 12 bases between. The chain joins TRBV6-1 to TRBJ1-2; D not certain. The sample taken for sequencing was blood. This sequence was found in a woman under 30 with Graves' hyperthyroidism. The CDR3 region has the DNA TGTGCCAGCAGTGGACACCCAAGGGACTATGGCTACACCTTC. It is translated as CASSGHPRDYGYTF.